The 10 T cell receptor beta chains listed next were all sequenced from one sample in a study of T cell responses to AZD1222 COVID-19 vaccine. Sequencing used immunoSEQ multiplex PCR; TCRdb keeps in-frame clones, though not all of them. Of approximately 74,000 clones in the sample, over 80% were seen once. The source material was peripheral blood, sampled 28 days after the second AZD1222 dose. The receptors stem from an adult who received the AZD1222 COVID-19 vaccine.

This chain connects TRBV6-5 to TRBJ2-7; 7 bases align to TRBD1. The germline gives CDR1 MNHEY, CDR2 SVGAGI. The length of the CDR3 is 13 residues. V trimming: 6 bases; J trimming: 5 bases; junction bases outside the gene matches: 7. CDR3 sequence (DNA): TGTGCCAGCAGCCGAAAGGGGACAGACGAGCAGTACTTC. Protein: CASSRKGTDEQYF.

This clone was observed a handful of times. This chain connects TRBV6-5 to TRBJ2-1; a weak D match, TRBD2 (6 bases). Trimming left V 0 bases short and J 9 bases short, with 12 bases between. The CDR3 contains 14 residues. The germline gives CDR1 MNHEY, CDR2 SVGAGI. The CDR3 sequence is CASSYSSLASEQFF. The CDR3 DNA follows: TGTGCCAGCAGTTACTCTTCGCTAGCGAGTGAGCAGTTCTTC.

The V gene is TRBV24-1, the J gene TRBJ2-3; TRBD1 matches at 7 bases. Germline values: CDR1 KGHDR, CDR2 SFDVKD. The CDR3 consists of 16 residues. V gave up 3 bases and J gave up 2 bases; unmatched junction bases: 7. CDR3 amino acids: CATSDPTGVHTDTQYF. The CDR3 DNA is TGTGCCACCAGTGATCCCACAGGGGTGCACACAGATACGCAGTATTTT.

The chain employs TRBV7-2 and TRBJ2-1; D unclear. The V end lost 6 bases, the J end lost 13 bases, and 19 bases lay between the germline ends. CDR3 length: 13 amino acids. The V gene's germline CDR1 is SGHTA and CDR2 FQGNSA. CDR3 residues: CASRTHQTKTQFF. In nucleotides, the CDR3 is TGTGCCAGCAGAACCCACCAGACAAAAACACAGTTCTTC.

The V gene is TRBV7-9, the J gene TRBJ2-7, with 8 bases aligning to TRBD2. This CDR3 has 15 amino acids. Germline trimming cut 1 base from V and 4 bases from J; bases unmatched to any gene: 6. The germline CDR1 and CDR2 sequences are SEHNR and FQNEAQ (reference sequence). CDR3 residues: CASSLVSGLAYEQYF. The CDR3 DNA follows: TGTGCCAGCAGCTTAGTCTCCGGACTAGCTTACGAGCAGTACTTC. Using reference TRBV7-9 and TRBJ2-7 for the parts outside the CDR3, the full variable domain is DTGVSQNPRHKITKRGQNVTFRCDPISEHNRLYWYRQTLGQGPEFLTYFQNEAQLEKSRLLSDRFSAERPKGSFSTLEIQRTEQGDSAMYLCASSLVSGLAYEQYFGPGTRLTVT.

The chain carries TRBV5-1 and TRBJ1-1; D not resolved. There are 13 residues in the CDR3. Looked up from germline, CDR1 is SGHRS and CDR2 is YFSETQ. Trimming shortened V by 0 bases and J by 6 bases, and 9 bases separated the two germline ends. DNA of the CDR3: TGCGCCAGCAGCTTGGCAATAAGGGCTGAAGCTTTCTTT. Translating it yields CASSLAIRAEAFF.

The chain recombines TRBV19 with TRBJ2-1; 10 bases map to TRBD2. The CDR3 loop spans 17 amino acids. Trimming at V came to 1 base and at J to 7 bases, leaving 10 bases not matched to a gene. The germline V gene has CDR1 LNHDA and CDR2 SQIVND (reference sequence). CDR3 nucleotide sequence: TGTGCCAGTAGTATAGGGGCTAGCGGGGGCGATAGGAATGAGCAGTTCTTC. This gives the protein CASSIGASGGDRNEQFF.

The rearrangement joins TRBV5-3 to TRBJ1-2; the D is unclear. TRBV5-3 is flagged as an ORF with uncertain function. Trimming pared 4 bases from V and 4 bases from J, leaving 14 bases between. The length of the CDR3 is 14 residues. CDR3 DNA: TGTGCCAGAAGCCGACCGGCCAGGTCCTATGGCTACACCTTC. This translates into CARSRPARSYGYTF.

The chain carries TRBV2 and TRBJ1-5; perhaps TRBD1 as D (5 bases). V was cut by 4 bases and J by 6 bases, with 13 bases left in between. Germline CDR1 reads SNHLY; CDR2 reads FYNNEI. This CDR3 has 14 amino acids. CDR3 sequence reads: CASSALQGSQPQHF. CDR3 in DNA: TGTGCCAGCAGTGCTCTGCAGGGATCTCAGCCCCAGCATTTT.

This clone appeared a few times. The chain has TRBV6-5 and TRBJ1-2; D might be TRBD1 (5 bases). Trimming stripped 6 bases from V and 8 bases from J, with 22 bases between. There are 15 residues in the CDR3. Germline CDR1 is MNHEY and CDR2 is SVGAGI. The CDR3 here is CASRSGGAPYDGYTF. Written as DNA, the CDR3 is TGTGCCAGCAGGAGTGGTGGGGCCCCTTATGACGGCTACACCTTC.